This T cell receptor beta chain was identified in a study of OX40 agonist ivuxolimab in advanced cancers. At the level of the whole study: Ivuxolimab was a fully human IgG2 agonistic monoclonal antibody targeting the costimulatory receptor OX40 (CD134). Intravenous ivuxolimab was administered to patients every 2 weeks at six dose levels: 0.01, 0.1, 0.3, 1.5, 3 and 10 mg/kg. Of the 50 or so patients in dose escalation, some 20 had hepatocellular carcinoma, around 15 had melanoma, 9 had renal cell carcinoma and 9 had head and neck cancer. A male proportion of roughly 80% and a mean age of approximately 60 years, ranging from roughly 20 to 80, were recorded for the dose-escalation cohort. Patients were allowed to have had prior anti-PD-1, anti-PD-L1 or anti-CTLA-4 therapy, and approximately 40% of the dose-escalation patients had been treated with checkpoint inhibitors. Partial responses occurred in three dose-escalation patients: two with cutaneous melanoma and one with hepatocellular carcinoma. The point of sequencing TCRbeta in the periphery was to test whether ivuxolimab changed TCR sequence diversity and drove clonal T-cell expansion. The paper describes the monotherapy dose-escalation part (N = 52 patients) of the phase I trial of ivuxolimab. What the authors observed across the whole study: The antigen specificity of the peripheral T cells that underwent clonal expansion was not determined. Low levels of normalized T-cell clonal expansion were also seen in some nonresponding patients. On average, CD8+ T cells showed more expanded clones than CD4+ T cells after ivuxolimab. Clonal expansion of both CD4+ and CD8+ blood T cells was observed from baseline to week 6 at doses 0.1 to 3.0 mg/kg. In the 0.1-3.0 mg/kg groups, partial responders were among the patients with the lowest normalized peripheral clonal expansion, particularly in CD8+ T cells.

CDR3 length: 13 amino acids, cysteine to phenylalanine. The read is trimmed to its CDR3 DNA, 39 bases read in frame from base 1. Reading the germline V gene gives CDR1 SGHRS and CDR2 YFSETQ. V is pruned by 7 bases and J by 1 base, leaving 5 bases of the junction without a gene match. To sequence the TCRbeta CDR3 region, genomic DNA was isolated from the sorted cells. The immunoSEQ Assay was used for sequencing of TCRbeta CDR3 regions. TCRdb holds this immuneACCESS table with in-frame rearrangements only. Some clones are missing; in checked studies, unresolved V genes explain under half, and the rest has no known cause. The sample has over 75,000 clones on record, more than 75% of them singletons. 0.3% to 0.4% of the sample is held by the ten biggest clonotypes. Note on this clone: Its cognate antigen has yet to be identified. No qualities accompany the bases; no much larger clone lies one base away.

Patients with autoimmune disease history or receiving systemic immunosuppression were excluded from the trial. Peripheral blood for TCR sequencing was collected from all dose cohorts at baseline, on cycle 4 day 1, and on cycle 7 day 1. Samples were obtained from an open-label, multicenter, first-in-human phase I dose-escalation trial of ivuxolimab. Adults with locally advanced or metastatic head and neck squamous cell, hepatocellular, melanoma or renal cell carcinoma were enrolled in the trial. Before TCR sequencing, CD4+ and CD8+ T cells were separately sorted from peripheral blood. The input for sequencing was CD4+ or CD8+ T cells sorted from blood, taken in a trial of the OX40 agonist ivuxolimab. The TCR was taken from an adult with an advanced solid tumor such as melanoma, head and neck, liver or kidney cancer. Recombination linked TRBV5-1 to TRBJ2-7; TRBD1 aligns with 7 central bases. The CDR3 has the sequence CASAVQGSYEQYF. The nucleotide sequence reads as follows: TGCGCCAGCGCGGTACAGGGGTCCTACGAGCAGTACTTC.